This T cell receptor (beta chain) stems from a study of blood T cell repertoires in COVID-19 (dated by TCRdb to 2019 to 2021). A note on the overall study: Samples from collaborators originated in the United States, Italy and Spain and spanned both the acute and convalescent phases of COVID-19. Subjects who had been exposed to COVID-19, were actively infected with it, or had recovered from it provided the deeply sampled blood TCRbeta repertoires that made up the dataset. The repertoires were released in a freely available public database intended as a resource for research on the immune response to SARS-CoV-2. Where HLA class I and class II types were available, the types were taken from metadata supplied by the sample provider, not from assay-based typing. Samples came from the ongoing ImmuneRACE study (first 160 participants) plus 1,254 subjects from 6 global collaborators. Sample metadata almost always included a de-identified subject ID, COVID-19 status, age in years and sex. The prospective study material was composed of cDNA or gDNA derived from T cells, B-cell-depleted T cells, or PBMCs.

At one collaborating source in Seattle, patients were enrolled during active infection and were followed longitudinally through the course of disease. Collaborating institutions collected whole blood in K2EDTA tubes following their own protocols. For TCRbeta analysis, collaborators shipped samples in one of three forms: frozen whole blood, isolated PBMCs, or DNA extracted from either of those sample types. General conclusions and limits of the study: The amount of clinical and demographic metadata varied by source and participant and was provided uncurated.

Comment on this clone: Its specific antigen is unknown. No base quality values were provided; no much bigger clone lies one nucleotide off.

The CDR3 contains 16 residues, cysteine and phenylalanine counted. The entry retains the CDR3 DNA only, 48 bases that are in frame from base 1. The germline V gene gives CDR1 as MGHRA and CDR2 as YSYEKL. Trimming costs V 2 bases and J 6 bases, and their ends lie 19 bases apart. TCRbeta CDR3 regions were amplified from genomic DNA by means of the immunoSEQ Assay, a bias-controlled multiplex PCR. Per the authors' processing: The number of nucleated cells in each sample was estimated from the amplification of reference gene primers within the assay. Sequence reads were collapsed and filtered to measure the absolute abundance of every unique TCRbeta CDR3 rearrangement. For each sample, productive Simpson clonality was calculated as the square root of Simpson's diversity index across productive rearrangements. TCRdb took over this immuneACCESS table, retaining in-frame rearrangements with V and J assigned. Such tables are incomplete; in checked studies, under half of the missing clones stem from an unresolved V gene, and the remainder is unexplained. V and J calls and clone size follow that table, whereas D and trimming were derived from the DNA. The sample table holds 300,000 to 450,000 clones, of which around 92% were seen once. The top ten hold less than 3.5% of the sample.

The sequence came from a woman aged 25-40 years with COVID-19, enrolled during active disease. Sequencing was carried out using peripheral blood. The chain is encoded by TRBV4-1 joined to TRBJ1-2, with TRBD1 tentatively as D gene (5 bases match). The CDR3 region: CASSQPSGGVRHGYTF. The DNA sequence reads TGCGCCAGCAGCCAACCAAGTGGGGGGGTGAGGCATGGCTACACCTTC.